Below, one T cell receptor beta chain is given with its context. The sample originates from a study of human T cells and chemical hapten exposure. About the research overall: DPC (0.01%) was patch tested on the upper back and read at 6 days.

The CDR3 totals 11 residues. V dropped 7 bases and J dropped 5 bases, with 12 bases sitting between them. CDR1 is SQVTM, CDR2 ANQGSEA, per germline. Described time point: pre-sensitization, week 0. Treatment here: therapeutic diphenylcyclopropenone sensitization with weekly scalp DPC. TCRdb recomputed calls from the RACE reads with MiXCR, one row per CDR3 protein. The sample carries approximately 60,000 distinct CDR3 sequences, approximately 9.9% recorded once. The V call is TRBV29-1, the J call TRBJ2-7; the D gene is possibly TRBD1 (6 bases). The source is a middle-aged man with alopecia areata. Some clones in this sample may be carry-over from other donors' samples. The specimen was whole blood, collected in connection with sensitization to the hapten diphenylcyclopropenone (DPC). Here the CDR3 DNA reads TGCAGCGCCGGACAGTCCGACGAGCAGTACTTC. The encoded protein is CSAGQSDEQYF.